Sequencing of this T cell receptor (beta chain) was carried out in a study of cytomegalovirus exposure and HLA in healthy donors. Study as a whole: Most donors, around 81% of a few hundred genotyped, fell in the Caucasian-associated ancestry cluster.

PCR amplification relied on 60 Vbeta primers (plus 13 Jbeta primers). Measured with immunoSEQ multiplex PCR; TCRdb has only the in-frame clones, and not every one. The repertoire includes under 200,000 clones, 82% of them detected once, and about 1.7% sits in the top ten. A few counts support this clone. After removal of 5 bases from V and 4 bases from J, the junction contained 4 bases not matched to a gene. Germline V lookup: CDR1 MNHEY, CDR2 SVGAGI. CDR3 length: 14 residues. The origin of this receptor is a young woman in good health and CMV-seronegative. The gene calls are TRBV6-5 and TRBJ2-7, with 11 bases identical to TRBD2. The specimen sequenced was PBMCs. CDR3 DNA sequence: TGTGCCAGCAGTCAACTAGCGGGAGTATACGAGCAGTACTTC. Its translation: CASSQLAGVYEQYF.